This T cell receptor (beta chain) appears in the sequencing data of a study of PD-1 blockade in classical Hodgkin lymphoma. Sequencing used immunoSEQ multiplex PCR; TCRdb keeps in-frame clones, though not all of them. Of around 13,000 clones listed, under 85% are singletons. This clone has only a few counts. Relapse after autologous stem cell transplantation occurred in every patient, and brentuximab vedotin exposure varied. The study isolated CD8+ T cells from thawed PBMCs by magnetic negative selection. The CDR3 is made up of 13 amino acids. The germline V gene encodes CDR1 SGDLS and CDR2 YYNGEE. The germline V and J ends were trimmed by 3 bases and 1 base, with 7 bases remaining between them.

Sequenced here: CD8+ T cells from blood, sampled at baseline. The clonotype originates from a human donor with classical Hodgkin lymphoma. V is TRBV9 and J is TRBJ1-1; D possibly corresponds to TRBD1 (5 bases). The CDR3, as DNA: TGTGCCAGCAGCGCTGGGGGGAACACTGAAGCTTTCTTT. Translating gives CASSAGGNTEAFF.